The source of this T cell receptor beta chain is a study of blood T cell repertoires in COVID-19. As for the study in general: Whether acute or convalescent, the COVID-19 samples came from the United States, Italy and Spain. The cDNA or gDNA used as material had been derived from T cells, B-cell-depleted T cells, or PBMCs.

Those enrolled in Seattle joined during active infection and were followed longitudinally afterward. This clone was counted once. Per the original data handling: Cell counts per sample came from amplifying reference gene primers. Using immunoSEQ multiplex PCR, the repertoire was profiled, and TCRdb retains in-frame clones only, with some absent. V and J calls and clone size come straight from that table; D and trimming were deduced from the DNA. In the table there are 50,000 to 55,000 clones, under 90% of which are singletons. The V and J ends lost 5 bases and 5 bases respectively, with 15 bases between them. This CDR3 has 15 residues. Per germline, CDR1 SGHAT and CDR2 FQNNGV.

This chain joins TRBV11-2 and TRBJ1-4; D is uncertain. This sequence originates from an elderly man with COVID-19, enrolled during active disease. Material for sequencing was peripheral blood. CDR3 amino acids: CASSKDQAGNEKLFF. DNA for the CDR3: TGTGCCAGCAGCAAAGATCAGGCGGGAAATGAAAAACTGTTTTTT.